What follows are 25 T cell receptor beta chains derived from one specimen sequenced in a study of T-cell reconstitution after alpha-beta-depleted transplantation in children. For TCRbeta, the library was prepared with unique molecular identifiers. TCRdb independently ran MiXCR on the PCR reads; one entry per CDR3 protein. In the table there are around 490,000 distinct CDR3 sequences, about an eighth of which are singletons. The sequencing used PBMCs, mostly from graft donor cells, collected 180 days after TCRalphabeta/CD19-depleted stem cell transplant. The receptors were sampled from a female patient between 2 and 15 years old who had a stem cell transplant for aplastic anemia, so the T cells may come from the graft donor.

The chain links TRBV5-1 to TRBJ2-2; 11 positions agree with TRBD2. Germline loops: CDR1 SGHRS, CDR2 YFSETQ. Trimming at V came to 0 bases and at J to 0 bases, leaving 7 bases not matched to a gene. The CDR3 loop spans 19 amino acids. In DNA, the CDR3 is TGCGCCAGCAGCTTGGTGATACTAGCGGGGGTCCCGAACACCGGGGAGCTGTTTTTT. This sequence encodes CASSLVILAGVPNTGELFF.

This clonotype was observed many times. The gene calls are TRBV7-3 and TRBJ2-5; 7 bases match TRBD1. CDR1 and CDR2 from the germline V gene are SGHTA and FQGTGA. The CDR3 extends over 15 amino acids. V lost 5 bases to trimming and J lost 4 bases; unmatched junction nucleotides: 10. CDR3 protein: CASSPTGAGGETQYF. The CDR3 nucleotides read TGTGCCAGCAGCCCAACAGGGGCAGGGGGAGAGACCCAGTACTTC.

This clonotype was counted only a few times. The chain combines TRBV7-6 with TRBJ2-1; TRBD1 is a possible D gene (6 bases). The CDR3 loop spans 12 amino acids. V dropped 5 bases and J dropped 9 bases, with 11 bases sitting between them. Germline CDR1 is SGHVS and CDR2 is FNYEAQ. The chain's CDR3 is CASSENRAEQFF. The CDR3 DNA sequence: TGTGCCAGCAGCGAAAACAGGGCTGAGCAGTTCTTC.

The sample holds a few counts of this clonotype. This sequence joins TRBV7-8 and TRBJ2-7; 11 bases match TRBD2. The germline CDR1 and CDR2 sequences are SGHVS and FQNEAQ. After removal of 7 bases from V and 5 bases from J, the junction contained 13 bases not matched to a gene. This CDR3 contains 16 residues. CDR3 nucleotide sequence: TGTGCCAGCATCCCCTCCCGGCTAGCGGGAGGCCACGAGCAGTACTTC. This sequence encodes CASIPSRLAGGHEQYF.

This clonotype was found many times. The V and J genes are TRBV28 and TRBJ2-3; TRBD2 might be the D (5 bases). The CDR3 loop spans 16 amino acids. The germline V and J ends were trimmed by 7 bases and 7 bases, with 24 bases remaining between them. The germline V gene has CDR1 MDHEN and CDR2 SYDVKM. The CDR3 loop is CASKGVYGGSLYTQYF. CDR3 sequence (DNA): TGTGCCAGCAAGGGAGTCTACGGCGGGTCGTTATATACGCAGTATTTT. Looking up the rest from reference TRBV28 and TRBJ2-3 gives the full variable domain: DVKVTQSSRYLVKRTGEKVFLECVQDMDHENMFWYRQDPGLGLRLIYFSYDVKMKEKGDIPEGYSVSREKKERFSLILESASTNQTSMYLCASKGVYGGSLYTQYFGPGTRLTVL.

This clonotype appeared many times. The rearrangement joins TRBV15 to TRBJ2-4; D possibly uses TRBD1 or TRBD2 (5 bases each). V lost 3 bases and J 0 bases, leaving 18 bases between the germline ends. Per germline, CDR1 LNHNV and CDR2 YYDKDF (reference sequence). This CDR3 is built from 18 residues. CDR3: CATSSPDRLSLAKNIQYF. The CDR3 bases are TGTGCCACCAGCAGCCCCGACAGACTATCATTAGCCAAAAACATTCAGTACTTC. Drawing the rest from reference TRBV15 and TRBJ2-4, the complete variable domain is DAMVIQNPRYQVTQFGKPVTLSCSQTLNHNVMYWYQQKSSQAPKLLFHYYDKDFNNEADTPDNFQSRRPNTSFCFLDIRSPGLGDTAMYLCATSSPDRLSLAKNIQYFGAGTRLSVL.

The V call is TRBV7-2, the J call TRBJ2-7; D might be TRBD1 (6 bases). This CDR3 is 16 amino acids long. V lost 1 base and J lost 6, with 19 bases in between. CDR1 and CDR2 from the germline V gene are SGHTA and FQGNSA. The CDR3 protein is CASSLGPGQMKPEQYV. CDR3 DNA sequence: TGTGCCAGCAGCTTAGGCCCCGGACAGATGAAGCCCGAGCAGTACGTC.

This sequence joins TRBV10-3 and TRBJ2-1; TRBD1 matches at 9 bases. Germline V lookup: CDR1 ENHRY, CDR2 SYGVKD. This CDR3 spans 14 amino acids. The trim removed 7 bases at V and 5 bases at J, leaving 6 bases unmatched. The CDR3 coding sequence is TGTGCCATCATGGAGGGACAGGGCGACAATGAGCAGTTCTTC. It yields the protein CAIMEGQGDNEQFF.

Only a few counts were recorded for this clonotype. The chain carries TRBV6-5 and TRBJ2-1, with TRBD2 matching 9 bases. The CDR3 sequence is 17 residues long. The V and J ends lost 0 bases and 3 bases, in that order; junction bases with no gene match: 6. Per germline, CDR1 MNHEY and CDR2 SVGAGI. CDR3 bases: TGTGCCAGCAGTTACTCTCGACTAGCGGACCTCTACAATGAGCAGTTCTTC. This gives the protein CASSYSRLADLYNEQFF.

This clonotype was detected only a few times. The chain links TRBV14 to TRBJ1-5, with D unclear. V was cut by 0 bases and J by 7 bases, with 13 bases left in between. Germline lookup yields CDR1 SGHDN and CDR2 FVKESK. There are 15 residues in the CDR3. The CDR3 is CASSQDARIRQPQHF. The CDR3 nucleotides are TGTGCCAGCAGCCAAGATGCGAGGATTCGGCAGCCCCAGCATTTT.

In this sample, this clonotype turned up a few times. This chain connects TRBV10-2 to TRBJ2-7, with TRBD1 identical over 7 bases. V lost 0 bases, J lost 4 bases, and 3 bases stayed unmatched. CDR1 and CDR2 (germline): WSHSY, SAAADI. This CDR3 contains 14 residues. This chain's CDR3 is CASSESGRGYEQYV. DNA of the CDR3: TGCGCCAGCAGTGAGTCTGGCAGGGGGTACGAGCAGTACGTC.

The rearrangement joins TRBV7-2 to TRBJ2-7; the D is unclear. Germline V gene data show CDR1 as SGHTA and CDR2 as FQGNSA. The V end was cut by 1 base, the J end by 1 base, with 11 bases between. CDR3 length: 15 residues. CDR3 nucleotides: TGTGCCAGCAGCTTAGATAGCTCCTGGTCCTACGAGCAGTACGTC. Its protein is CASSLDSSWSYEQYV.

This clonotype was counted only a few times. J is TRBJ2-5 and V is TRBV5-5; no reliable D call. CDR1 and CDR2 from the germline V gene are SGHKS and YYEKEE (reference sequence). Trimming took off 1 base at V and 2 bases at J, with 9 bases between the two ends. The CDR3 runs to 14 residues. The chain's CDR3 is CASSLWSFQETQYF. As DNA, the CDR3 is TGTGCCAGCAGCTTGTGGTCATTTCAAGAGACCCAGTACTTC. Variable domain in full (rest from reference TRBV5-5 and TRBJ2-5): DAGVTQSPTHLIKTRGQQVTLRCSPISGHKSVSWYQQVLGQGPQFIFQYYEKEERGRGNFPDRFSARQFPNYSSELNVNALLLGDSALYLCASSLWSFQETQYFGPGTRLLVL.

This clonotype showed up just a few times. The chain is built from TRBV14 and TRBJ2-1; tentatively, D is TRBD2 (5 bases). CDR3 length: 13 residues. In germline, CDR1 is SGHDN, CDR2 FVKESK. V was cut by 4 bases and J by 10 bases, with 14 bases left in between. The CDR3 protein is CASSPFSRAEQFF. CDR3 DNA sequence: TGTGCCAGCAGCCCATTCTCGAGGGCCGAGCAGTTCTTC.

This clonotype was counted only a few times. The gene calls are TRBV5-1 and TRBJ2-2, with 7 bases identical to TRBD1. CDR1 and CDR2 from the germline V gene are SGHRS and YFSETQ. After removal of 2 bases from V and 3 bases from J, the junction contained 7 bases not matched to a gene. The CDR3 is made up of 16 amino acids. CDR3 bases: TGCGCCAGCAGCTTAAGACAGGGAAGAGACACCGGGGAGCTGTTTTTT. Residues: CASSLRQGRDTGELFF.

The sample holds a few counts of this clonotype. The V and J genes are TRBV6-6 and TRBJ2-7, with D possibly being TRBD1 (5 bases). Trimming stripped 2 bases from V and 2 bases from J, with 7 bases between. The CDR3 totals 13 residues. Per germline, CDR1 MNHNY and CDR2 SVGAGI (reference sequence). CDR3 protein: CASSYGATYEQYV. CDR3 nucleotides: TGTGCCAGCAGTTACGGGGCTACCTACGAGCAGTACGTC.

The rearrangement joins TRBV5-1 to TRBJ2-7, with D unresolved. This CDR3 region has 12 residues. V lost 3 bases and J 5 bases, leaving 9 bases between the germline ends. The germline V gene encodes CDR1 SGHRS and CDR2 YFSETQ. The CDR3: CASSSYKHEQYF. CDR3 coding DNA: TGCGCCAGCAGCTCCTATAAGCACGAGCAGTACTTC.

This clonotype has a count of ten or more. The chain recombines TRBV11-1 with TRBJ2-2; D may correspond to TRBD1 or TRBD2 (5 bases each). V was shortened by 4 bases and J by 0 bases, with 15 bases between the two germline ends. Per the germline V gene, CDR1 is SGHAT and CDR2 is FQDESV (reference sequence). The CDR3 loop spans 17 amino acids. The CDR3 DNA is TGTGCCAGCAGCTACAATTCCGGGACGGCGAACACCGGGGAGCTGTTTTTT. Encoded protein: CASSYNSGTANTGELFF. The full variable domain, rest sourced from reference TRBV11-1 and TRBJ2-2, is EAEVAQSPRYKITEKSQAVAFWCDPISGHATLYWYRQILGQGPELLVQFQDESVVDDSQLPKDRFSAERLKGVDSTLKIQPAELGDSAMYLCASSYNSGTANTGELFFGEGSRLTVL.

This clonotype was picked up many times. The J gene is TRBJ1-1, the V gene TRBV5-1, with TRBD1 as a possible D gene (6 bases). Germline lookup yields CDR1 SGHRS and CDR2 YFSETQ. Trimming left V 4 bases short and J 5 bases short, with 12 bases between. The CDR3 totals 13 residues. The CDR3 here is CASSPNRATEAFF. CDR3 DNA: TGCGCCAGCAGCCCCAACAGGGCTACTGAAGCTTTCTTT.

This clonotype was detected only a few times. J is TRBJ2-1 and V is TRBV24-1; TRBD2 matches at 9 bases. With V trimmed by 9 bases and J by 0 bases, 14 bases remained unmatched. Germline CDR1 and CDR2: KGHDR and SFDVKD. This CDR3 spans 18 amino acids. This chain's CDR3 is CATASLTGAGGSYNEQFF. The CDR3 DNA reads TGTGCCACCGCTTCGTTGACAGGAGCGGGGGGCTCCTACAATGAGCAGTTCTTC.

This clonotype showed up many times. This chain uses TRBV20-1 with TRBJ1-5; no clear D. CDR1 and CDR2 from the germline V gene are DFQATT and SNEGSKA (reference sequence). Trimming removed 7 bases at V and 0 bases at J, with 7 bases between. The CDR3 covers 12 residues. The CDR3 DNA reads TGCAGTGTTACAAGTAGCAATCAGCCCCAGCATTTT. As protein: CSVTSSNQPQHF.

This clonotype has more than one count but fewer than ten. The V gene is TRBV7-9, the J gene TRBJ2-1, with D tentatively TRBD2 (6 bases). The germline V gene encodes CDR1 SEHNR and CDR2 FQNEAQ (reference sequence). Between the trimmed V and J ends, which lost 2 bases and 0 bases, there was a span of 14 bases. The CDR3 runs 17 residues. For the CDR3, the DNA is TGTGCCAGCAGCTTAAATAGGAGGGCCGGCTCCTACAATGAGCAGTTCTTC. Its translation: CASSLNRRAGSYNEQFF.

V usage is TRBV27 and J usage is TRBJ1-2; D is perhaps TRBD1 (5 bases). CDR1 and CDR2 (germline): MNHEY, SMNVEV (reference sequence). The CDR3 length is 16 residues. Trimming took off 0 bases at V and 4 bases at J, with 15 bases between the two ends. The CDR3 here is CASSLSGRGRGYGYTF. The CDR3 nucleotides read TGTGCCAGCAGTTTATCGGGGAGGGGTCGGGGCTATGGCTACACCTTC.

This clonotype appeared a few times. The chain recombines TRBV20-1 with TRBJ1-1; tentative D call: TRBD1 (5 bases). The CDR3 spans 14 residues. CDR1 is DFQATT, CDR2 SNEGSKA, per germline (reference sequence). The ends were cut back, 6 bases at V and 6 bases at J, with 20 bases in the middle. CDR3 loop: CSAMPSGKGAEAFF. CDR3 bases: TGCAGTGCGATGCCCTCAGGGAAAGGAGCTGAAGCTTTCTTT.

The sample holds a few counts of this clonotype. V gene TRBV7-2 combines with J gene TRBJ2-1, with TRBD2 as a possible D gene (5 bases). The CDR3 has 14 residues. V lost 3 bases to trimming and J lost 4 bases, with 10 bases between them. In germline, CDR1 is SGHTA, CDR2 FQGNSA. CDR3 loop: CASSFVLVYNEQFF. CDR3 sequence (DNA): TGTGCCAGCAGCTTCGTACTAGTATACAATGAGCAGTTCTTC.